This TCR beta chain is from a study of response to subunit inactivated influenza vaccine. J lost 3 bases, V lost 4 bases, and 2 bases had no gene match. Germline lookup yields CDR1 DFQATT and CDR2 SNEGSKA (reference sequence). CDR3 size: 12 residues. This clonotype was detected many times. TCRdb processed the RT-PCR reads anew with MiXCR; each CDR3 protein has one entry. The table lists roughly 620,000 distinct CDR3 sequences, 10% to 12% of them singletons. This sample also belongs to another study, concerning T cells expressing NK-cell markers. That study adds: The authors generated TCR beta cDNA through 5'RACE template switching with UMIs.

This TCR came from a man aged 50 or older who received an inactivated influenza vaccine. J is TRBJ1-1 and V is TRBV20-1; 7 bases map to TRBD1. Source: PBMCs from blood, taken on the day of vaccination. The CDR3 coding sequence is TGCAGTGCTACAGGGGGGCACACTGAAGCTTTCTTT. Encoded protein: CSATGGHTEAFF.